This TCR beta chain was sequenced for a study of T cells after yellow fever vaccination. On the study more broadly: Preparation used SMART-Seq v4 Ultra Low Input for the low-cell-number fractions.

Concerning this clonotype: Antigen specificity is unknown.

Whole-study results and caveats: In FACS-sorted repertoires, abundant clonotypes from the bulk population could appear as contaminants. Some clonotypes, a small share, were shared between CD4 and CD8 compartments.

Trimming left V 1 base short and J 6 bases short, with 15 bases between. CDR1 is LNHNV and CDR2 is YYDKDF in the germline V gene (reference sequence). This CDR3 has 15 residues. UMIs were added to TCR cDNA along with a universal primer site when it was made by 5'RACE template switching. TCRdb processed the 5' RACE reads anew with MiXCR; each CDR3 protein has one entry. The sample has some 220,000 distinct CDR3 sequences; 3% to 3.5% are singletons. V is TRBV15 and J is TRBJ1-1, with D perhaps matching TRBD1 (5 bases). Source: CD4+ T cells sorted from PBMCs, taken 10 days after the yellow fever booster vaccination. This clonotype was obtained from a man between 18 and 29 years old who received the YFV17D yellow fever vaccine. The CDR3 nucleotides read TGTGCCACCAGCAGAGCCAGGGTAGGGGACTCTGAAGCTTTCTTT. Its protein product is CATSRARVGDSEAFF.